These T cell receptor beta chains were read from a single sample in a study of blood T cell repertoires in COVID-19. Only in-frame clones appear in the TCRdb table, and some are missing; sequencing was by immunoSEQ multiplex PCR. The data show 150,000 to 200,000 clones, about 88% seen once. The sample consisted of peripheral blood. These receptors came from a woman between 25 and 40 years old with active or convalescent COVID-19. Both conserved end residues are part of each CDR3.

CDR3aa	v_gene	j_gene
CASSFGDGSNLYGYTF	TRBV7-9	TRBJ1-2
CASKGRQSGGGELFF	TRBV5-6	TRBJ2-2
CASSSGQGPTNEKLFF	TRBV5-1	TRBJ1-4
CASSLRSLAGGSSYEQYF	TRBV27	TRBJ2-7
CASSLRPDRGLVGELFF	TRBV27	TRBJ2-2
CASSLEGTSGYNEQFF	TRBV11-3	TRBJ2-1
CASSPTSGQLNYGYTF	TRBV7-6	TRBJ1-2
CASSFGTDTEAFF	TRBV11-3	TRBJ1-1
CASSLDRVGQFF	TRBV11-2	TRBJ2-1
CASSFTSGGIQETQYF	TRBV7-2	TRBJ2-5
CASSTAGGRRSSFTNQPQHF	TRBV19	TRBJ1-5
CSVEHGFGTDTQYF	TRBV29-1	TRBJ2-3
CASSSGQGAQETQYF	TRBV13	TRBJ2-5
CASSPTGYSNQPQHF	TRBV9	TRBJ1-5
CASSLTGDYQGEQYF	TRBV7-9	TRBJ2-7
CASNNNNYGYTF	TRBV28	TRBJ1-2
CASSLGFAAYEQYF	TRBV11-3	TRBJ2-7
CASRGAGHEQFF	TRBV7-2	TRBJ2-1
CATSGQGSTDTQYF	TRBV7-9	TRBJ2-3
CASSGRDRGLEQYF	TRBV6-5	TRBJ2-7
CASSELAGGATDTQYF	TRBV9	TRBJ2-3
CASSETGASYEQYF	TRBV2	TRBJ2-7
CASSLSLAGTDTQYF	TRBV7-9	TRBJ2-3
CASSLDIGDTQYF	TRBV11-2	TRBJ2-3
CASSLFTSGGSSYNEQFF	TRBV5-5	TRBJ2-1
CASSLNRIGGTEAFF	TRBV5-1	TRBJ1-1
CASSLGPGYYGYTF	TRBV27	TRBJ1-2
CASSPAGGDWQYF	TRBV28	TRBJ2-7
CASSLGPQDRALDTQYF	TRBV7-9	TRBJ2-3
CASSLAQQNSPLHF	TRBV7-6	TRBJ1-6
CATSPSGQGTYSPLHF	TRBV24-1	TRBJ1-6
CATSDSGLAGEGSYNEQFF	TRBV24-1	TRBJ2-1
CATSDLGGQTNTGELFF	TRBV24-1	TRBJ2-2
CASSYWQGSPYNEQFF	TRBV6-6	TRBJ2-1
CASSSQGLAGGRGADTQYF	TRBV27	TRBJ2-3
CASSLRGFSGYTF	TRBV12-3/TRBV12-4	TRBJ1-2
CASSRTGVGYTF	TRBV7-9	TRBJ1-2
CASSPLEGRGNTIYF	TRBV18	TRBJ1-3
CASSPVAGPYNEQFF	TRBV18	TRBJ2-1
CASSIAVPILSMNTEAFF	TRBV19	TRBJ1-1
CASGPGLASTDTQYF	TRBV11-3	TRBJ2-3
CASSLQYMNTEAFF	TRBV5-1	TRBJ1-1
CASSYGLAGAETQYF	TRBV7-2	TRBJ2-5
CATSKGASGYTGELFF	TRBV15	TRBJ2-2
CASSLTGDAATEAFF	TRBV5-1	TRBJ1-1
CASFSGRMNTEAFF	TRBV2	TRBJ1-1
CATQRDHGELFF	TRBV5-1	TRBJ2-2
CASSPRQGYVTDTQYF	TRBV11-2	TRBJ2-3
CASSQDPPGGLETQYF	TRBV4-1	TRBJ2-5
CASSQAGGDSNQPQHF	TRBV14	TRBJ1-5
CASSQDAGGTSYGYTF	TRBV4-2	TRBJ1-2
CASSLAGTRLYEQYF	TRBV27	TRBJ2-7
CASRGTGSTPSQYF	TRBV28	TRBJ2-7
CASSISVGTGGYEQYF	TRBV19	TRBJ2-7
CASTLAGGPETQYF	TRBV13	TRBJ2-5
CASSIDKGPEAFF	TRBV19	TRBJ1-1
CATKKGQGSTGELFF	TRBV24-1	TRBJ2-2
CASSPLRGSDTQYF	TRBV9	TRBJ2-3
CASSLGLAGGTTSSYNEQFF	TRBV5-1	TRBJ2-1